This TCR beta chain was sequenced in a study of blood T cell repertoires in COVID-19. As for the study in general: T cells, B-cell-depleted T cells, or PBMCs supplied cDNA or gDNA.

Germline V CDR1 and CDR2: SGHAT, FQNNGV. The CDR3 covers 16 residues. V shed 5 bases, J shed 2 bases, and the junction held 9 bases outside the gene matches. This clone was picked up one time. TCRdb keeps only in-frame clones here, not all; method: immunoSEQ multiplex PCR. The data show some 120,000 clones, approximately 89% seen once. The chain carries TRBV11-2 and TRBJ2-7; TRBD1 matches 10 bases. The specimen was peripheral blood. This TCR came from a man aged 35 to 55 with acute or convalescent COVID-19. The CDR3 is CASSPRTGGSTYEQYF. DNA of the CDR3: TGTGCCAGCAGCCCCCGGACAGGGGGAAGCACCTACGAGCAGTACTTC.